This TCR beta chain is drawn from a study of response to subunit inactivated influenza vaccine. Study-level findings and limits: Authors suggested few new T cells are recruited by each seasonal influenza vaccination.

This clonotype was found a few times. Its antigen is unidentified. From the RT-PCR reads, TCRdb called clonotypes with MiXCR, one entry per CDR3 protein. The table lists 250,000 to 350,000 distinct CDR3 sequences, 22% of them singletons. From germline, CDR1 is SGHNT and CDR2 YYREEE (reference sequence). V dropped 1 base and J dropped 10 bases, with 15 bases sitting between them. This CDR3 has 15 amino acids. This specimen consisted of PBMCs from blood, obtained approximately 22 months after vaccination. The chain joins TRBV5-4 to TRBJ1-6; D is undetermined. The clonotype originates from a man between 50 and 75 years old who received an inactivated influenza vaccine. The CDR3 spells CASSLRRPQGSPLHF. CDR3 nucleotide sequence: TGTGCCAGCAGCTTGCGCAGGCCTCAAGGGTCACCCCTCCACTTT.